These T cell receptor beta chains were read from a single sample in a study of OX40 agonist ivuxolimab in advanced cancers. The protocol was immunoSEQ multiplex PCR, while the TCRdb copy is restricted to in-frame clones and leaves out a portion. The sample includes about 13,000 clones, around 82% of them seen just once. The source was CD4+ or CD8+ T cells sorted from blood, collected in a trial of the OX40 agonist ivuxolimab. These receptors were collected from an adult with an advanced solid tumor such as melanoma, head and neck, liver or kidney cancer. Each CDR3 is given with its conserved first and last residue. A D gene is named only where the DNA matches it firmly. Clone size is not always given. Where it is, it says once, few, many or a class for expanded clones.

d_gene,v_gene,j_gene,abundance,CDR3nt,CDR3aa
TRBD1,TRBV6-5,TRBJ2-7,-,TGTGCCAGCAAAAGGAAGGGGACAGAAGCCTACGAGCAGTACTTC,CASKRKGTEAYEQYF
-,TRBV6-6,TRBJ1-1,-,TGTGCCAGCAGTTACTCTCTCGAGAACACTGAAGCTTTCTTT,CASSYSLENTEAFF
TRBD2,TRBV7-3,TRBJ2-3,-,TGTGCCAGCAGCTCCGGGACTAGCGGGGCAGGGATTTACACAGATACGCAGTATTTT,CASSSGTSGAGIYTDTQYF
TRBD2,TRBV7-6,TRBJ2-1,-,TGTGCCAGCAGCTTATATATCCGGCCCGGGACTAGCGGCCAGGATGAGCAGTTCTTC,CASSLYIRPGTSGQDEQFF
-,TRBV11-2,TRBJ1-4,-,TGTGCCAGCAGCTTAGATCCTCCGGGAAAACTGTTTTTT,CASSLDPPGKLFF
TRBD1,TRBV5-1,TRBJ2-1,-,TGCGCCAGCACCCACAGGGGCCCCTACAATGAGCAGTTCTTC,CASTHRGPYNEQFF
TRBD1,TRBV28,TRBJ1-1,-,TGTGCCAGCAGTTTTAGGGGGCGGGCTGAAGCTTTCTTT,CASSFRGRAEAFF
TRBD2,TRBV7-3,TRBJ2-1,-,TGTGCCAGCAGCTTAGGTAGCGGGAGATTCGAGCAGTTCTTC,CASSLGSGRFEQFF
TRBD2,TRBV11-2,TRBJ2-2,once,TGTGCCAGCAGCTTAGGGCTAGCGGAGTTAGGGTACACCGGGGAGCTGTTTTTT,CASSLGLAELGYTGELFF
-,TRBV11-3,TRBJ2-1,-,TGTGCCAGCAGCTCAAACTGGAACAGGGCGGTCAATGAGCAGTTCTTC,CASSSNWNRAVNEQFF
TRBD2,TRBV10-1,TRBJ2-7,-,TGCGCCAGCAGTGCCCGTGGGGGGGGCGAGCAGTACTTC,CASSARGGGEQYF
-,TRBV7-9,TRBJ1-1,-,TGTGCCAGCAGCCCAGGGTTAGGAGCTTTCTTT,CASSPGLGAFF
-,TRBV13,TRBJ2-2,-,TGTGCCAGCAGCGCTCAAGGCGGATCCACCGGGGAGCTGTTTTTT,CASSAQGGSTGELFF
-,TRBV25-1,TRBJ1-4,medium-sized,TGTGCCAGCAGTGAATTTGCAGGCCAACAAAAACTGTTTTTT,CASSEFAGQQKLFF
TRBD1,TRBV9,TRBJ1-2,-,TGTGCCAGCAGCCCGAGGACAGGGCCCTCCTATGGCTACACCTTC,CASSPRTGPSYGYTF
TRBD1,TRBV7-2,TRBJ2-5,-,TGTGCCAGCAGCCGGACAGGGGAAGGGGAGACCCAGTACTTC,CASSRTGEGETQYF
-,TRBV10-3,TRBJ2-5,-,TGTGCCATCAGTGAAGCGGTGGCAGCTCAAGAGACCCAGTACTTC,CAISEAVAAQETQYF
TRBD1,TRBV6-9,TRBJ1-5,-,TGTGCCAGCAGTACGGGACAGAAAAATCAGCCCCAGCATTTT,CASSTGQKNQPQHF